Each of the 16 T cell receptor beta chains below was sequenced from the same sample in a study of response to subunit inactivated influenza vaccine (dated by TCRdb to 2016 to 2019). Library creation used RT-PCR. Sequenced using an Illumina HiSeq 2500. The public reads were quality trimmed at Q25 with fastp and then assembled into clones with MiXCR by TCRdb, keeping productive beta chains. Each CDR3 protein appears once, grouped with its most common genes and DNA. This sample has under 800,000 distinct CDR3 sequences in its table, and 14% of those were observed once. Less than 9% of the sample is held by the ten biggest clonotypes. This specimen consisted of PBMCs from blood, obtained approximately 15 days before vaccination. These receptors came from a man aged 45-60 years who received an inactivated influenza vaccine. Donor details come from another sample of the same person, matched by shared clones.

V usage is TRBV20-1 and J usage is TRBJ2-1, with 8 bases lining up with TRBD1. V lost 5 bases to trimming and J lost 4 bases; unmatched junction nucleotides: 7. CDR1 DFQATT and CDR2 SNEGSKA come from the germline V gene (reference sequence). The CDR3 contains 14 residues. This CDR3 is CSAAQGARYNEQFF. In nucleotides, the CDR3 is TGCAGTGCTGCCCAGGGGGCGAGGTACAATGAGCAGTTCTTC.

The rearrangement joins TRBV20-1 to TRBJ2-7, with 13 bases aligning to TRBD2. V shed 5 bases and J 2 bases; nucleotides not matched to a gene: 6. The CDR3 is 15 amino acids. Germline values: CDR1 DFQATT, CDR2 SNEGSKA (reference sequence). CDR3 sequence reads: CSASGLAGLAYEQYF. The CDR3 nucleotides read TGCAGTGCTTCGGGACTAGCGGGATTAGCCTACGAGCAGTACTTC.

This clonotype was recorded at least ten times. The chain uses TRBV4-3 and TRBJ1-3; no definite D call. Between the trimmed V and J ends, which lost 0 bases and 0 bases, there was a span of 12 bases. The CDR3 is made up of 17 amino acids. Germline-derived CDR1 and CDR2 are LGHNA and YSLEER. CDR3 bases: TGCGCCAGCAGCCAAGATCCTTTTACCAGCTCTGGAAACACCATATATTTT. Protein sequence: CASSQDPFTSSGNTIYF.

The chain carries TRBV7-9 and TRBJ2-3; D possibly matches TRBD1 or TRBD2 (6 bases each). Germline V gives CDR1 SEHNR, CDR2 FQNEAQ (reference sequence). With 3 bases removed from V and 5 bases from J, the gap between germline ends came to 12 bases. CDR3 length equals 14 residues. The CDR3 region has the DNA TGTGCCAGCAGCTTTCCGGGGGCAATAGATACGCAGTATTTT. This codes for CASSFPGAIDTQYF.

This clonotype was counted many times. V gene TRBV20-1 combines with J gene TRBJ2-1, with TRBD2 matching over 8 bases. The CDR3 has 14 amino acids. The trim removed 2 bases at V and 7 bases at J, leaving 7 bases unmatched. Per the germline V gene, CDR1 is DFQATT and CDR2 is SNEGSKA (reference sequence). In nucleotides, the CDR3 is TGCAGTGCTAGAAATAGCGGGGTTGCAAATGAGCAGTTCTTC. The encoded protein is CSARNSGVANEQFF.

V usage is TRBV9 and J usage is TRBJ1-6; unclear D gene. V was pared by 0 bases and J by 8 bases, with 12 bases between. The germline gives CDR1 SGDLS, CDR2 YYNGEE. The CDR3 contains 15 residues. CDR3 protein: CASSVGPGYDSPLHF. CDR3 DNA sequence: TGTGCCAGCAGCGTAGGCCCGGGCTACGATTCACCCCTCCACTTT.

This clonotype appeared a few times. The chain recombines TRBV30 with TRBJ1-4; no clear D. The germline V gene encodes CDR1 GTSNPN and CDR2 SVGIG (reference sequence). This CDR3 is 14 amino acids long. Deletions cut 3 bases from V and 8 bases from J, with 16 bases between. The CDR3 spells CAWRGKLPGEKLFF. For the CDR3, the DNA is TGTGCCTGGAGGGGAAAGCTTCCGGGGGAAAAACTGTTTTTT.

CDR3 residues: CASSQPPYEQYF. The CDR3 nucleotides read TGTGCCAGCAGCCAGCCCCCCTACGAGCAGTACTTC. This chain joins TRBV3-1 and TRBJ2-7; D unclear. Trimming shortened V by 3 bases and J by 2 bases, and 5 bases separated the two germline ends. The CDR3 totals 12 residues. The germline gives CDR1 LGHDT, CDR2 YNNKEL (reference sequence).

About this clonotype: A much larger clone lies a single base off, so this may be a read error. The chain is built from TRBV3-1 and TRBJ2-1; D uncertain. Germline V gives CDR1 LGHDT, CDR2 YNNKEL (reference sequence). This CDR3 is built from 10 residues. CDR3 coding DNA: TGTACCAGCAGTGGCGGAAAGCAGTTCTTC. Translation gives CTSSGGKQFF.

This sequence joins TRBV7-2 and TRBJ2-2; a weak D match, TRBD1 (6 bases). CDR1 and CDR2 from the germline V gene are SGHTA and FQGNSA. There are 15 residues in the CDR3. V was shortened by 4 bases and J by 6 bases, with 15 bases between the two germline ends. CDR3 protein: CASSSTYKGAGELFF. CDR3 in DNA: TGTGCCAGCAGCTCGACATACAAGGGGGCCGGGGAGCTGTTTTTT.

This clonotype was recorded at least ten times. The V gene is TRBV7-9, the J gene TRBJ1-6, with D possibly matching TRBD1 (5 bases). This CDR3 spans 17 amino acids. From germline, CDR1 is SEHNR and CDR2 FQNEAQ (reference sequence). Trimming left V 1 base short and J 7 bases short, with 17 bases between. The CDR3 DNA follows: TGTGCCAGCAGCTTAGGAAAACCGGGACGGGGGAATTCACCCCTCCACTTT. The encoded protein is CASSLGKPGRGNSPLHF.

This clonotype was counted a few times. The CDR3 DNA sequence: TGTGCCAGCAGCCTGGACAGGGGGGATACAGATACGCAGTATTTT. Translation gives CASSLDRGDTDTQYF. V usage is TRBV7-2 and J usage is TRBJ2-3; 10 nucleotides line up with TRBD1. The trim removed 5 bases at V and 3 bases at J, leaving 5 bases unmatched. In germline, CDR1 is SGHTA, CDR2 FQGNSA. The CDR3 sequence is 15 residues long.

This clonotype was detected only a few times. The J gene is TRBJ2-7, the V gene TRBV21-1; the table's D gene call, TRBD2, was not cross checked with the DNA. TRBV21-1 is a documented pseudogene. There are 16 residues in the CDR3. The CDR3 is CASNPWTSGISYEQYF. The CDR3 coding sequence is TGTGCCAGCAACCCCTGGACTAGCGGGATCTCCTACGAGCAGTACTTC.

This clonotype has at least ten counts. This chain joins TRBV11-2 and TRBJ1-1, with D maybe TRBD1 (5 bases). V lost 3 bases and J lost 3, with 11 bases in between. Germline values: CDR1 SGHAT, CDR2 FQNNGV. This CDR3 comprises 14 residues. Here the CDR3 reads CASSLVRGYTEAFF. The CDR3 nucleotides read TGTGCCAGCAGCTTGGTGAGGGGTTACACTGAAGCTTTCTTT.

V gene TRBV20-1 combines with J gene TRBJ2-2; unclear D gene. Germline values: CDR1 DFQATT, CDR2 SNEGSKA (reference sequence). This CDR3 comprises 15 residues. Deletions cut 3 bases from V and 0 bases from J, with 11 bases between. This CDR3 reads CSARMPVTNTGELFF. The CDR3 bases are TGCAGTGCTAGGATGCCCGTTACGAACACCGGGGAGCTGTTTTTT.

The chain combines TRBV7-9 with TRBJ2-7; 10 nucleotides align to TRBD2. From germline, CDR1 is SEHNR and CDR2 FQNEAQ (reference sequence). Trimming removed 4 bases from V and 4 bases from J; junction bases left unmatched: 4. The CDR3 is 14 amino acids. CDR3 protein: CASSSSGGGYEQYF. The DNA for the CDR3 is TGTGCCAGCAGCTCTAGCGGGGGCGGATACGAGCAGTACTTC. Drawing the rest from reference TRBV7-9 and TRBJ2-7, the complete variable domain is DTGVSQNPRHKITKRGQNVTFRCDPISEHNRLYWYRQTLGQGPEFLTYFQNEAQLEKSRLLSDRFSAERPKGSFSTLEIQRTEQGDSAMYLCASSSSGGGYEQYFGPGTRLTVT.